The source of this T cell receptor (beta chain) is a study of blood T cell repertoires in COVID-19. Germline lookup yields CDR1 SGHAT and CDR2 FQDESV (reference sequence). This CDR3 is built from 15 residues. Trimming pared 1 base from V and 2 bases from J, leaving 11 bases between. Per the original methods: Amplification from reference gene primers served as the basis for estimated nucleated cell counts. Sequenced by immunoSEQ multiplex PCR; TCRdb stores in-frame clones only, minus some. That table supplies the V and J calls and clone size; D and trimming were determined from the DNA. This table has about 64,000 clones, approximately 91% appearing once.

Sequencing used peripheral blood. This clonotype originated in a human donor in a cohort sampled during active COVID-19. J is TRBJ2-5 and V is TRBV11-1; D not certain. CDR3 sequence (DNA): TGTGCCAGCAGCTTAGACCCAACAGCACAAGAGACCCAGTACTTC. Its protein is CASSLDPTAQETQYF.